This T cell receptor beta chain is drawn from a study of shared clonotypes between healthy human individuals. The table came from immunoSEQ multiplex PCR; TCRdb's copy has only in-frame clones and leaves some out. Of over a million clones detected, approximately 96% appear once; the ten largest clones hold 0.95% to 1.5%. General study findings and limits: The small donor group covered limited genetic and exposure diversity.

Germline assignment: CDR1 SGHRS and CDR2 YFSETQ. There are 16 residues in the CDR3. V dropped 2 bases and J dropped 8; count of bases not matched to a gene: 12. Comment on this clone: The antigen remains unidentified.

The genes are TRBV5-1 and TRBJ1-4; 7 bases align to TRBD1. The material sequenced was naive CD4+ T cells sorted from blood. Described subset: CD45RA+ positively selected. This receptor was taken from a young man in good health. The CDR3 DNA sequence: TGCGCCAGCAGCTTTAACAGGGGCCGCCGTCGGGAAAAACTGTTTTTT. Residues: CASSFNRGRRREKLFF.